These 7 T cell receptor beta chains were sequenced from one sample in a study of CD8 T cells in Susac syndrome. An input of about 0.5 to 1 ug of RNA was subjected to reverse transcription using random hexamers. MiXCR, run by TCRdb on the immunoSEQ multiplex PCR reads, gives a single entry per CDR3 protein. The sample carries roughly 100,000 distinct CDR3 sequences, about 96% recorded once. Sequencing was done on a sample of CD8+ T cells from PBMCs. These receptors came from a human donor with Susac syndrome.

The chain is built from TRBV20-1 and TRBJ2-7; TRBD1 might be the D (5 bases). The V and J ends lost 0 bases and 5 bases respectively, with 17 bases between them. The germline V gene has CDR1 DFQATT and CDR2 SNEGSKA (reference sequence). CDR3 size: 15 residues. CDR3 protein: CSARDPSVGPNEQYF. The DNA for the CDR3 is TGCAGTGCTAGAGATCCGTCGGTGGGGCCTAACGAGCAGTACTTC.

V usage is TRBV14 and J usage is TRBJ2-3; no reliable D call. Germline values: CDR1 SGHDN, CDR2 FVKESK. The CDR3 is made up of 15 amino acids. V shed 1 base and J shed 2 bases, with 10 bases lying between them. CDR3 amino acids: CASSQVQPLTDTQYF. CDR3 nucleotide sequence: TGTGCCAGCAGCCAAGTACAGCCTCTCACAGATACGCAGTATTTT.

This chain connects TRBV20-1 to TRBJ2-3; 9 nucleotides align to TRBD1. With 6 bases clipped from V and 4 bases from J, the junction kept 5 bases outside the gene matches. Germline V gene lookup returns CDR1 DFQATT and CDR2 SNEGSKA (reference sequence). This CDR3 comprises 13 residues. The CDR3 DNA is TGCAGTGCCGAACAGGGGGCCGCAGATACGCAGTATTTT. This encodes CSAEQGAADTQYF.

This chain connects TRBV29-1 to TRBJ2-5; D might be TRBD2 (6 bases). Germline V gene lookup returns CDR1 SQVTM and CDR2 ANQGSEA. V gave up 8 bases and J gave up 3 bases, with 16 bases separating them. CDR3 length: 13 residues. CDR3 region: CSSSVGGEETQYF. CDR3 DNA sequence: TGCAGCTCCTCGGTGGGGGGTGAAGAGACCCAGTACTTC. Together with reference TRBV29-1 and TRBJ2-5, the CDR3 gives the full variable domain: SAVISQKPSRDICQRGTSLTIQCQVDSQVTMMFWYRQQPGQSLTLIATANQGSEATYESGFVIDKFPISRPNLTFSTLTVSNMSPEDSSIYLCSSSVGGEETQYFGPGTRLLVL.

The chain combines TRBV9 with TRBJ1-5, with D uncertain. This CDR3 is 15 amino acids long. V lost 0 bases and J lost 4, with 11 bases in between. Looked up from germline, CDR1 is SGDLS and CDR2 is YYNGEE. The CDR3 sequence: CASSVGAAGNQPQHF. The CDR3 DNA sequence: TGTGCCAGCAGCGTAGGAGCGGCGGGGAATCAGCCCCAGCATTTT.

This sequence joins TRBV5-6 and TRBJ1-1, with D maybe TRBD1 (5 bases). Germline V gene sequence: CDR1 SGHDT, CDR2 YYEEEE. The V gene lost 5 bases and the J gene lost 2 bases, with 13 bases spanning the gap. This CDR3 spans 14 amino acids. The CDR3 bases are TGTGCCAGCAGGCAGGGAGGGAGAAACACTGAAGCTTTCTTT. Translation gives CASRQGGRNTEAFF.

The chain carries TRBV5-1 and TRBJ1-1, with no clear D. Germline CDR1 is SGHRS and CDR2 is YFSETQ. Trimming removed 1 base from V and 1 base from J, with 8 bases in between. The CDR3 length is 14 residues. The CDR3 coding sequence is TGCGCCAGCAGCTTGATGCCCGCGAACACTGAAGCTTTCTTT. It encodes CASSLMPANTEAFF.